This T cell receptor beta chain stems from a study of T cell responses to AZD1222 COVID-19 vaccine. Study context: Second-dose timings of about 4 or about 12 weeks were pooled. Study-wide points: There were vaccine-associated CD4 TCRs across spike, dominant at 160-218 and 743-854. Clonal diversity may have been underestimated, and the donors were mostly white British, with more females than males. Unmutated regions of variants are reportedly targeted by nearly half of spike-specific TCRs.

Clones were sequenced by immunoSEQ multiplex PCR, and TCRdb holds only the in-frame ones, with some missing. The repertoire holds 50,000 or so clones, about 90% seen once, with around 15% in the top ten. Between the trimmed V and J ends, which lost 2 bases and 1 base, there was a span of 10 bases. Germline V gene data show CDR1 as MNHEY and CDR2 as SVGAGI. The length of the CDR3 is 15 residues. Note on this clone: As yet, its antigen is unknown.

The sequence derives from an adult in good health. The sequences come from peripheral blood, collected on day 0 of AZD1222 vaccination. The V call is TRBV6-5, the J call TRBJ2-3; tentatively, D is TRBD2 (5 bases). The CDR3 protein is CASSYTADRTDTQYF. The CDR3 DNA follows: TGTGCCAGCAGTTACACAGCGGACCGCACAGATACGCAGTATTTT.